This TCR beta chain emerged from a study of blood T cell repertoires in COVID-19. About the study: Donors in the United States, Italy and Spain gave samples during acute or convalescent COVID-19. Sample material is recorded as cDNA or gDNA derived from T cells, B-cell-depleted T cells, or PBMCs.

In the original analysis: Researchers report that nucleated cell counts were estimated from reference gene primer amplification. Generated by immunoSEQ multiplex PCR, the TCRdb table keeps only in-frame clones and is missing some. V and J calls and clone size come straight from that table; D and trimming were deduced from the DNA. The profile shows 240,000 or so clones, approximately 78% of them singletons. Per the germline V gene, CDR1 is SGHDN and CDR2 is FVKESK. The CDR3 is made up of 13 amino acids. V lost 5 bases and J lost 2, with 9 bases in between. A few counts support this clone. Other nucleotide sequences from this sample produce the same CDR3.

The receptor's source is a woman in her late teens or twenties with acute or convalescent COVID-19. The sample taken for sequencing was peripheral blood. The rearrangement uses TRBV14 and TRBJ1-1; a possible D gene is TRBD1 (6 bases). CDR3 amino acids: CASSWGQNTEAFF. For the CDR3, the DNA is TGTGCCAGCAGCTGGGGACAAAACACTGAAGCTTTCTTT.